Only a few counts were recorded for the clone carrying this TCR beta chain. This entry comes from a study of Graves' ophthalmopathy and Graves' hyperthyroidism. Whole-study context: Ophthalmopathy not arising within 18 months of follow-up defined hyperthyroidism as stable.

The V end was cut by 2 bases, the J end by 2 bases, with 16 bases between. The CDR3 totals 17 residues. The germline CDR1 and CDR2 sequences are KGHDR and SFDVKD. Aged 18 to 65, hyperthyroidism patients had new diagnoses of under 2 months' duration. Other autoimmune disease, uncontrolled infection, pregnancy and lactation led to exclusion. Clinical symptoms, serum thyroxine, TRAb, thyroid ultrasound and orbital computed tomography formed the basis of diagnosis. RNA transcripts provided the template for amplifying TCR beta CDR3 regions. RT-PCR with HTBI primers came first, then second-round multiplex PCR. TCRdb analysed the multiplex PCR reads with MiXCR anew, one entry per CDR3 protein. The sample lists 560,000 or so distinct CDR3 sequences; under 45% were seen once.

The receptor was isolated from an adult man with Graves' hyperthyroidism. Sequencing was performed on peripheral blood or thyroid tissue (not recorded which). This chain joins TRBV24-1 and TRBJ2-3, with D hard to call. Here the CDR3 DNA reads TGTGCCACCAGTGATTCAAAGGGAAAATGGGCCACAGATACGCAGTATTTT. It encodes CATSDSKGKWATDTQYF.